The clone carrying this T cell receptor beta chain appeared a few times. Its matching antigen is unknown. The CDR3 contains 20 residues. Trimming cost V 3 bases and J 2 bases; bases outside gene matches: 18. CDR1 and CDR2 (germline): SEHNR, FQNEAQ (reference sequence). Arm-PCR with iRepertoire HTBI primers amplified the CDR3 regions for these TCR beta libraries. TCRdb called the multiplex PCR reads again in MiXCR, with one record for every CDR3 protein. The sample includes about 450,000 distinct CDR3 sequences, roughly a quarter of them seen just once. This entry comes from a study of regulatory T cells in long-lasting Graves disease. Study-level background: Persistent Graves' disease required over 5 years of antithyroid drugs and positive TSH receptor antibodies.

Time point: persistent/refractory GD, antithyroid drugs over 5 years with positive TRAb. Extracted PBMC RNA gave rise to the TCR library. Findings and caveats of the study: Persistent Graves' disease cases displayed lower TCR diversity than newly diagnosed ones.

The receptor's source is a female donor with Graves disease. This sequence joins TRBV7-9 and TRBJ1-5; 8 nucleotides match TRBD1. The source was peripheral blood mononuclear cells (PBMCs), collected when the disease was refractory, from a patient treated with antithyroid drugs. The CDR3 DNA follows: TGTGCCAGCAGCTTTCTGCCCCGGAAAAGACAGGGGCTTTGCAATCAGCCCCAGCATTTT. Its translation is CASSFLPRKRQGLCNQPQHF.